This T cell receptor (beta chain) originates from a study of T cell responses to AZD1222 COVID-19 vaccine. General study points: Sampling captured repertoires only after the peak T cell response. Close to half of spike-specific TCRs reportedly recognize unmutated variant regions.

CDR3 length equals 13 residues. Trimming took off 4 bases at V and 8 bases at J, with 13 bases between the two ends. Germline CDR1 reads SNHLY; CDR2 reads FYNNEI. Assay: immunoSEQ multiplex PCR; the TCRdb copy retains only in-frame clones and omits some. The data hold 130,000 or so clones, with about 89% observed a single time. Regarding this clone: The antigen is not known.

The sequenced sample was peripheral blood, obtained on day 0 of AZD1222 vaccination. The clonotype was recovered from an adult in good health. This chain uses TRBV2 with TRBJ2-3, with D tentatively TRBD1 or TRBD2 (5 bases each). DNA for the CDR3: TGTGCCAGCAGTGCGACCGGGGACGTTACGCAGTATTTT. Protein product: CASSATGDVTQYF.